This T cell receptor (beta chain) was sequenced in a study of neurological immune-mediated disorders. Study-level findings and limits: One related-CDR3 cluster, identified by phylogenetic grouping, held the repertoires of 18 of 34 multiple sclerosis patients and was a possible signature.

A single record per CDR3 protein comes from TCRdb applying MiXCR to the 5' RACE reads. Of 50,000 to 60,000 distinct CDR3 sequences in the sample, 4% were seen once. V shed 1 base and J shed 4 bases, with 10 bases lying between them. This CDR3 is built from 15 residues. Sorted libraries used about 1 million CD4+ or CD8+ T cells. There are many counts of this clonotype. Its target is unknown. This clonotype was obtained from a woman in her thirties or forties with multiple sclerosis. The sample comprised CD4+ T cells from blood. V gene TRBV12-3 or TRBV12-4 combines with J gene TRBJ2-2; weak D call: TRBD1 (7 bases). The DNA of the CDR3 is TGTGCCAGCAGTTTAGGCGGGACAGCCACCGGGGAGCTGTTTTTT. This sequence encodes CASSLGGTATGELFF.